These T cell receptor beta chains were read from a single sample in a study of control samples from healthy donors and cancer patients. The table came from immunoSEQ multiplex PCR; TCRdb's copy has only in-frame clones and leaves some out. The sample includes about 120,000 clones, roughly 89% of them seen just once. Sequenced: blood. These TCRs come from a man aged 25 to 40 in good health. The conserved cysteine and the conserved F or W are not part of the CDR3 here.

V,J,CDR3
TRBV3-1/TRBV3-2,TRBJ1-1,ASSQDVRAEAF
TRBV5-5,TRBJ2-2,ASSRVGTGELF
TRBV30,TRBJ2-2,AWSDTGELF
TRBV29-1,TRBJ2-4,SVIQLAKNIQY
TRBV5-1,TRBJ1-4,ASSEQGATITTNEKLF
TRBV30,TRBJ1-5,AWSVGEGFGGQPQH
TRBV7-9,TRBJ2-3,ASSLGQPGDTQY
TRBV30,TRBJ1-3,AWIPDSGNTIY
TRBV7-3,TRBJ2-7,ASSRDTSYEQY
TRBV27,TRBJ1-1,ASGRGRGAF
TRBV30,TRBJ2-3,AWSFWGDTDTQY
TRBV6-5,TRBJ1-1,ASTPAGTGGTEAF
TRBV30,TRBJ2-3,AWSGGADTQY
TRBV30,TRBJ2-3,AWRTGWTDTQY
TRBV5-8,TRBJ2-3,ASSLGTSGETDTQY
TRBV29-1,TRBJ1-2,SVETGADNYGYT
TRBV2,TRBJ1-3,ASSPGTGGSGNTIY
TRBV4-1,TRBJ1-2,ASSQAPDRGYGYT
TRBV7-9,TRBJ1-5,ASSAGQNSNQPQH
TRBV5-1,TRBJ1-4,ASSLSGQGKNEKLF
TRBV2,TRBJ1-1,ASSEAPAGNTEAF
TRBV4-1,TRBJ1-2,ATCQGWGGQGEGYT
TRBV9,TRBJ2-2,ASSGHRGAGELF
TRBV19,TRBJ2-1,ASISPGQGHNEQF
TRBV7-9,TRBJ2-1,ASSFANEQF
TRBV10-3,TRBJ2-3,AISDSQDTQY
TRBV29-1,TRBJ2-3,SVSGLAGGSDTQY
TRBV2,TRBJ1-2,ASSDGRGYGYT
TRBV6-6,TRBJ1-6,ASKPTAYNSPLH
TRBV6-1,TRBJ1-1,ASSEGPGFVETEAF
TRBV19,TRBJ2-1,ASTLGLALYNEQF
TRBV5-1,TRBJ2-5,ASSVGQFQETQY